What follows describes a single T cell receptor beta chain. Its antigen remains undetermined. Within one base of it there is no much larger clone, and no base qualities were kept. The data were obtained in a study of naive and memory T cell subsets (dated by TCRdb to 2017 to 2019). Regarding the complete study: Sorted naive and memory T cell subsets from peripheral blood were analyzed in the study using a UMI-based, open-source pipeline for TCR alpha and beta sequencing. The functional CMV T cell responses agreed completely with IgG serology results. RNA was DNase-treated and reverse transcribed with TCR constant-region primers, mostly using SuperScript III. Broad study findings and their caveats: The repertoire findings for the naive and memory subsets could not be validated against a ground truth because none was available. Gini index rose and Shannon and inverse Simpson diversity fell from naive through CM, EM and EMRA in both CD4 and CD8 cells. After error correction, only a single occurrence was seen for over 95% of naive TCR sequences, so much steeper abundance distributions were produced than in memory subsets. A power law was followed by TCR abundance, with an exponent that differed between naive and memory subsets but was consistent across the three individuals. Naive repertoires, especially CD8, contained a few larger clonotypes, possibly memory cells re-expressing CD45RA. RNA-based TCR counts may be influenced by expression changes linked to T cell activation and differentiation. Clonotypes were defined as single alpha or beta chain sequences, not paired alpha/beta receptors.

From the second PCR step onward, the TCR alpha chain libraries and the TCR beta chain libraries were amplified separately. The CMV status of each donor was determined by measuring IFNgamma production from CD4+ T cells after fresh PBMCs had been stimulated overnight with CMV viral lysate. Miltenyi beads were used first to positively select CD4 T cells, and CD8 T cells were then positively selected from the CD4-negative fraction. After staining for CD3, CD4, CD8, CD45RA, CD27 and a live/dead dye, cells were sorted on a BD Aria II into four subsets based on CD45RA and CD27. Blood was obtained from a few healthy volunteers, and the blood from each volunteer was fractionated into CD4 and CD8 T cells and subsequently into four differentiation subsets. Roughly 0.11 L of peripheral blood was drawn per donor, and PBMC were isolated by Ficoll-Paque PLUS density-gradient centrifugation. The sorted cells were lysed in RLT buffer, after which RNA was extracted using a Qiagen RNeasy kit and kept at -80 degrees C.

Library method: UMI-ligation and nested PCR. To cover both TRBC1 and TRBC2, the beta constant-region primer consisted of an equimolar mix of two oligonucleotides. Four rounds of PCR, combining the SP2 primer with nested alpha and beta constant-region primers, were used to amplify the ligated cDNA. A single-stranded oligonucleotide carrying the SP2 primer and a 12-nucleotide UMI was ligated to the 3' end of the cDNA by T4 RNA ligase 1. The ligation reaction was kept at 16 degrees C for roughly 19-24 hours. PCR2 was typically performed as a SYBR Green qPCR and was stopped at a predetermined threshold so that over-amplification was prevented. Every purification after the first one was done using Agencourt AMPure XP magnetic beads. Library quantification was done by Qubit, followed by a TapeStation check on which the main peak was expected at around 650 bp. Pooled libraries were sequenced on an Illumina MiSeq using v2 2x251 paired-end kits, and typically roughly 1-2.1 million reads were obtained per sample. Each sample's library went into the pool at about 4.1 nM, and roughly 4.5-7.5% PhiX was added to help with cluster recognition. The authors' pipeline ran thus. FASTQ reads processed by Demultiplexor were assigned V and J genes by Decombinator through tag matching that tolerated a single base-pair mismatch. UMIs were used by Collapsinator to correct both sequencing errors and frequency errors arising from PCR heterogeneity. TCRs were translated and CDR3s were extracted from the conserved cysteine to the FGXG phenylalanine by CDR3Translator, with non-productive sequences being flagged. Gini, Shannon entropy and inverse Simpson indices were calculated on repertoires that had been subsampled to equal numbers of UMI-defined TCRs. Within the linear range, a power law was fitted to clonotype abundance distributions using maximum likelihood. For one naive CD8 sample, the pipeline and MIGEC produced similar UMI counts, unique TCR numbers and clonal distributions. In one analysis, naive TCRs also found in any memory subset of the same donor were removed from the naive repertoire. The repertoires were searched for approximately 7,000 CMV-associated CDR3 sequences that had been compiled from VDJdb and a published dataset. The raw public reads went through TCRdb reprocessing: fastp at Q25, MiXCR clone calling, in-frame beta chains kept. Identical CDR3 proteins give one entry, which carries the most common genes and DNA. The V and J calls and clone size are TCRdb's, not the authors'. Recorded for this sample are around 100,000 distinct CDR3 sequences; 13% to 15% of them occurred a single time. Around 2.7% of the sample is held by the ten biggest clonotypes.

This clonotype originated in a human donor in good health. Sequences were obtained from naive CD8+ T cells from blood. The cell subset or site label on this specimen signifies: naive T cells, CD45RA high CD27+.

The CDR3 here reads CASSHIGANVLTF. The DNA is as follows: TGTGCCAGCAGTCACATCGGGGCCAACGTCCTGACTTTC. The sequence joins TRBV6-6 to TRBJ2-6; there is no confident call for the D gene. From a lookup of the germline V gene (reference sequence), CDR1 and CDR2 are MNHNY and SVGAGI. The germline ends are 6 bases apart after V is trimmed by 5 bases and J by 4 bases. The CDR3 starts with the cysteine, ends with the phenylalanine, and has 13 residues. Only CDR3 DNA is held: 39 bases, read in frame from base 1.